A selection of T cell receptor beta chains follows, all from one sample in a study of T-cell reconstitution after alpha-beta-depleted transplantation in children. Using its own MiXCR run on the PCR reads, TCRdb lists one record per CDR3 protein. This table has hundreds of thousands of distinct CDR3 sequences, 6.5% to 9% appearing once. The sequencing used peripheral blood, collected 360 days after TCRalphabeta/CD19-depleted stem cell transplant. The receptors were gathered from a female patient between 2 and 15 years old who had a stem cell transplant for Fanconi anemia, so the T cells may come from the graft donor. Each CDR3 is given with its conserved first and last residue. The D gene is left open where the match is weak. Clone size is stated in some rows and not others, as once, few, many or a class when expanded.

>TRBJ1-4|.|TRBV2|.
TGTGCCAGTATTCCCTCGGCAGCTAATGAAAAACTGTTTTTT
CASIPSAANEKLFF
>TRBJ1-1|TRBD1|TRBV4-2|many
TGTGCCAGCAGCCAGGACAGGGGGCGTGACACTGAAGCTTTCTTT
CASSQDRGRDTEAFF
>TRBJ1-2|.|TRBV4-3|many
TGCGCCAGCAGCCAAGAACACCCGGGACATTTCCTGAGGGGCTACACCTTC
CASSQEHPGHFLRGYTF
>TRBJ1-1|.|TRBV4-2|many
TGTGCCAGCAGCCAAGGATCCACAGGGAACACTGAAGCTTTCTTT
CASSQGSTGNTEAFF
>TRBJ1-4|TRBD1|TRBV12-3/TRBV12-4|many
TGTGCCAGCAGTCCCACGACAGGGCGGAATGAAAAACTGTTTTTT
CASSPTTGRNEKLFF
>TRBJ2-1|.|TRBV5-1|many
TGCGCCAGCAGCCCTGCAGGCCAGACAACCAATGAGCAGTTCTTC
CASSPAGQTTNEQFF
>TRBJ2-2|TRBD1|TRBV7-9|many
TGTGCCAGCAGCATCCAACAGGGGCGGATTAACACCGGGGAGCTGTTTTTT
CASSIQQGRINTGELFF
>TRBJ1-2|TRBD1|TRBV29-1|.
TGCAGCGCTGAGACAGGGAAATATGGCTACACCTTC
CSAETGKYGYTF
>TRBJ2-2|TRBD2|TRBV12-3/TRBV12-4|many
TGTGCCAGCACCCTTACTAGCGGGGGGTTATACACCGGGGAGCTGTTTTTT
CASTLTSGGLYTGELFF
>TRBJ1-5|.|TRBV18|.
TGTGCCAGCTCATGGGGAGATAGCAATCAGCCCCAGCATTTT
CASSWGDSNQPQHF
>TRBJ2-1|.|TRBV20-1|many
TGCAGTGCTAGAGACGCCGGGCTTTACAATGAGCAGTTCTTC
CSARDAGLYNEQFF
>TRBJ2-7|.|TRBV20-1|many
TGCAGTGTTGGTCGCGGGTCCCCCGAGCAGTACTTC
CSVGRGSPEQYF
>TRBJ2-2|TRBD2|TRBV5-1|many
TGCGCCAGCAGCTACCGGACTAGCGGGGGGGCGAACACCGGGGAGCTGTTTTTT
CASSYRTSGGANTGELFF
>TRBJ2-5|.|TRBV9|many
TGTGCCGCTAGGTCCCAAGAGACCCAGTACTTC
CAARSQETQYF
>TRBJ2-5|.|TRBV20-1|.
TGCAGTGCCCCCCGATTGACAGGCCAAGAGACCCAGTACTTC
CSAPRLTGQETQYF
>TRBJ2-4|.|TRBV29-1|many
TGCAGCGTTGCCCCAGGGCCTTCCTCCAAAAACATTCAGTACTTC
CSVAPGPSSKNIQYF
>TRBJ2-7|.|TRBV29-1|many
TGCAGCGTTGAAGCGGACAGTATCTACGAGCAGTACTTC
CSVEADSIYEQYF
>TRBJ2-3|.|TRBV6-1|.
TGTGCCAGCAGCCGGGGTCTCAGCGTCGATACGCAGTATTTT
CASSRGLSVDTQYF
>TRBJ2-3|TRBD2|TRBV20-1|.
TGCAGTGCTAGAGATAGGAGACTAGCAGGGTCAGATACGCAGTATTTT
CSARDRRLAGSDTQYF
>TRBJ2-1|TRBD2|TRBV18|many
TGTGCCAGCTCACCCTCTAGCGGGGGGGCAAATTCCTACAATGAGCAGTTCTTC
CASSPSSGGANSYNEQFF
>TRBJ2-3|TRBD2|TRBV2|.
TGTGCCAGCAGTGTGGGACTAGCGGGAAAATCAGATACGCAGTATTTT
CASSVGLAGKSDTQYF
>TRBJ2-7|.|TRBV6-2/TRBV6-3|.
TGTGCCAGCAGTTATCGGACTGCCAGCGAGCAGTACTTC
CASSYRTASEQYF
>TRBJ2-1|.|TRBV19|few
TGTGCCAGTAGTAGCGGGACACCTACCTACAATGAGCAGTTCTTC
CASSSGTPTYNEQFF
>TRBJ1-1|TRBD1|TRBV19|.
TGTGCCAGTAACAGGGGGCTTGGCGAAGCTTTCTTT
CASNRGLGEAFF
>TRBJ2-7|.|TRBV15|.
TGTGCCACCAGCAGAGGGGCAGGGGAAGCCTACGAGCAGTACTTC
CATSRGAGEAYEQYF
>TRBJ2-1|.|TRBV24-1|many
TGTGCCACCAGTGATCCCCCCCCCACGAATGAGCAGTTCTTC
CATSDPPPTNEQFF
>TRBJ1-2|.|TRBV25-1|few
TGTGCCAGCGGCTGGGACGTAGATGGCTACACCTTC
CASGWDVDGYTF
>TRBJ2-5|.|TRBV10-3|many
TGTGCCATCAGTGAGTCTGAGGGGGGTGCGGCTGAGACCCAGTACTTC
CAISESEGGAAETQYF
>TRBJ1-1|.|TRBV29-1|many
TGCAGCATCCGAAACATGAACACTGAAGCTTTCTTT
CSIRNMNTEAFF
>TRBJ2-5|TRBD2|TRBV4-3|few
TGCGCCAGCAGCCAGCGACTAGCGGGCCGCCAAGAGACCCAGTACTTC
CASSQRLAGRQETQYF
>TRBJ1-1|.|TRBV20-1|few
TGCAGTGCAGCACCGTCGGAGAACACTGAAGCTTTCTTT
CSAAPSENTEAFF
>TRBJ2-1|.|TRBV28|many
TGTGCCAGCACGCCATTTATTAGCGGACTAACCTCTTACAATGAGCAGTTCTTC
CASTPFISGLTSYNEQFF
>TRBJ2-7|TRBD1|TRBV5-1|.
TGCGCCAGCAGCTTTGACCCGCAGGGGGCAGGCGAGCAGTACTTC
CASSFDPQGAGEQYF
>TRBJ1-6|.|TRBV9|many
TGTGCCAGCAGCGTCAAGGGTAATTCACCCCTCCACTTT
CASSVKGNSPLHF
>TRBJ2-7|.|TRBV18|many
TGTGCCAGCTCAGCACAACAGGGATTTTACGAGCAGTACTTC
CASSAQQGFYEQYF
>TRBJ2-1|.|TRBV6-2/TRBV6-3|many
TGTGCCAGCAGTTACATTCAGGTCTACAATGAGCAGTTCTTC
CASSYIQVYNEQFF
>TRBJ2-3|.|TRBV7-3|once
TGTGCCAGCAGCTTGAGTCCAGGCGCAGATACGCAGTATTTT
CASSLSPGADTQYF
>TRBJ2-5|.|TRBV28|.
TGTGCCAGCAGTACCCCCCGTGGCGGGCCCCAAGAGACCCAGTACTTC
CASSTPRGGPQETQYF
>TRBJ1-5|.|TRBV4-2|once
TGTGCCAGCAGCCAAGGGACAGTTAGCAATCAGCCCCAGCATTTT
CASSQGTVSNQPQHF
>TRBJ1-2|.|TRBV27|few
TGTGCCAGCAGTTCTGCAGGATTCTATGGCTACACCTTC
CASSSAGFYGYTF
>TRBJ2-3|.|TRBV7-3|many
TGTGCCAGCAGAACAGGACCGCTAGCGGATACGCAGTATTTT
CASRTGPLADTQYF
>TRBJ2-3|TRBD2|TRBV28|many
TGTGCCAGCAGTTTATTCGGCGGAGCGGGGGATACGCAGTATTTT
CASSLFGGAGDTQYF
>TRBJ2-3|TRBD1|TRBV6-5|many
TGTGCCAGCAGACCTAAGACAGGGGGGACGGAGTATTTT
CASRPKTGGTEYF
>TRBJ2-7|TRBD1|TRBV2|.
TGTGCCAGCAGTGTCCTGCCCGAGACAGGGGTCTACGAGCAGTACTTC
CASSVLPETGVYEQYF
>TRBJ2-1|TRBD1|TRBV14|.
TGTGCCAGCAGCCAAGATAAACTCTTGTCCAGGGACAGGGGCTACAATGAGCAGTTCTTC
CASSQDKLLSRDRGYNEQFF
>TRBJ2-7|TRBD1|TRBV5-1|many
TGCGCCAGCAGCTTGACGTTCTCGACAGGGGGATCCTACGAGCAGTACTTC
CASSLTFSTGGSYEQYF
>TRBJ2-3|TRBD2|TRBV12-3/TRBV12-4|many
TGTGCCAGCAGTGTTCAAATTATGACTAGCGGGGTGGCAGATACGCAGTATTTT
CASSVQIMTSGVADTQYF
>TRBJ1-1|.|TRBV5-1|many
TGCGCCAGCAGCTTGTACAGGGCGAACACTGAAGCTTTCTTT
CASSLYRANTEAFF
>TRBJ2-5|.|TRBV13|many
TGTGCCAGCAGCTTAGCGCATACTCAAGAGACCCAGTACTTC
CASSLAHTQETQYF
>TRBJ1-3|TRBD1|TRBV28|many
TGTGCCAGCATGAGACCGGGACAGAAAAACACCATATATTTT
CASMRPGQKNTIYF
>TRBJ1-1|.|TRBV14|many
TGTGCCAGCAGCCCTCGGGGAGCAATGAACACTGAAGCTTTCTTT
CASSPRGAMNTEAFF
>TRBJ1-1|.|TRBV6-1|few
TGTGCCAGCAGCCAAGGGGGAGGGGACACTGAAGCTTTCTTT
CASSQGGGDTEAFF
>TRBJ1-1|.|TRBV3-1|few
TGTGCCAGCAGCCCCCTCCTGGAGGTAGATGGAAACGTTAACGCTGAAGCTTTCTTT
CASSPLLEVDGNVNAEAFF
>TRBJ2-3|TRBD1|TRBV7-4|.
TGTGCCTGCAGCCGACAGGGCCACTCCACAGATACGCAGTATTTT
CACSRQGHSTDTQYF
>TRBJ2-7|.|TRBV14|few
TGTGCCAGCAGCGCAACAGGGTTCGAGCAGTACTTC
CASSATGFEQYF